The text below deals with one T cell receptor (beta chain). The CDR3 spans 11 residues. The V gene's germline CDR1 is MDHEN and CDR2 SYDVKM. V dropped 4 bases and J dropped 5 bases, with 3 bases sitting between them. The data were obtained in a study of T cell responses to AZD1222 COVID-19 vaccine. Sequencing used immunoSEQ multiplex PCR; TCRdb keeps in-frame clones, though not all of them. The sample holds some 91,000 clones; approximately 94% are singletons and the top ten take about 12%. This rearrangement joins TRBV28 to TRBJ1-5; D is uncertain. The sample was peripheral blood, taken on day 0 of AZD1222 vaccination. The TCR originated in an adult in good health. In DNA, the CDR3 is TGTGCCAGCAGTTCCTATCAGCCCCAGCATTTT. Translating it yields CASSSYQPQHF.